This TCR beta chain was documented in a study of T-cell reconstitution after alpha-beta-depleted transplantation in children. This clonotype has a handful of counts. Researchers prepared the TCRbeta library using unique molecular identifiers, the study reports. TCRdb reprocessed the PCR reads with MiXCR, giving one entry per CDR3 protein. The table shows about 610,000 distinct CDR3 sequences, with 10% to 13% occurring only once. This CDR3 is 13 amino acids long. V shed 6 bases and J shed 6 bases, with 15 bases lying between them. Germline V gene data show CDR1 as SGHTA and CDR2 as FQGNSA. The clonotype comes from a human donor who donated a stem cell graft to a child with acute myeloid leukemia. This chain joins TRBV7-2 and TRBJ2-7, with a tentative D call TRBD2 (5 bases). The source was PBMCs from the stem cell graft donor, collected from the stem cell graft. CDR3 residues: CASRLTRSGEQYF. The CDR3 DNA reads as TGTGCCAGCAGGCTTACTAGATCGGGCGAGCAGTACTTC.